This T cell receptor beta chain was documented in a study of cytomegalovirus exposure and HLA in healthy donors. Study as a whole: As an earlier analysis found, about 179 million T cells yielded 90 million to 140 million unique TCR beta sequences. Among the approximately 400 genotyped donors, more than 70% were placed in the Caucasian-associated ancestry cluster.

With 60 Vbeta and 13 Jbeta primers, the PCR was carried out. Sequencing was performed with immunoSEQ multiplex PCR; in TCRdb, only in-frame clones are kept and a portion is missing. The table lists around 200,000 clones, just over 75% of them singletons, with approximately 2.1% in the top ten. Details on this clone: Its antigen is as yet unknown.

CDR1 is ENHRY and CDR2 is SYGVKD in the germline V gene. The germline V and J ends were trimmed by 6 bases and 2 bases, with 13 bases remaining between them. There are 14 residues in the CDR3. Study conclusions and caveats: In vitro work confirmed that a few CMV-associated chains recognize CMV antigens. A link between a missense DCLRE1C variant and TCR beta V- and J-gene trimming emerged from a later analysis.

This chain links TRBV10-3 with TRBJ1-1; no clear D. The sequencing sample was made of PBMCs. The sequence was obtained from a man aged 25-45 years in good health and CMV-seronegative. CDR3 coding DNA: TGTGCCATCAGCCGCGGCAGCAGTAACACTGAAGCTTTCTTT. Amino acids: CAISRGSSNTEAFF.